A selection of T cell receptor beta chains follows, all from one sample in a study of cytomegalovirus exposure and HLA in healthy donors. Only in-frame clones appear in the TCRdb table, and some are missing; sequencing was by immunoSEQ multiplex PCR. The data show 80,000 to 95,000 clones, and the top ten clones hold approximately 1.1%. Sequencing used PBMCs. Receptor source: a woman in her thirties in good health and CMV-seronegative. The CDR3 runs from the conserved cysteine through the conserved F or W.

V: TRBV11-2; CDR3: CASSPQGAFYEQYF
V: TRBV30; CDR3: CAWSKDSNSPLHF
V: TRBV2; CDR3: CASSAGTGALYGYTF
V: TRBV19; CDR3: CASSQGTGGNTIYF
V: TRBV6-1; CDR3: CASTKGQGSALEQYF
V: TRBV6-1; CDR3: CASSELAGGAYEQYF
V: TRBV5-1; CDR3: CASSLRAPLARSSYEQYF
V: TRBV2; CDR3: CASSEGTGPLNTEAFF
V: TRBV19; CDR3: CASSPSGSIYEQYF
V: TRBV14; CDR3: CASSPEQDSYEQYF
V: TRBV7-9; CDR3: CASSLSRANEQFF
V: TRBV6-1; CDR3: CASNMNTEAFF
V: TRBV6-5; CDR3: CASSYTRGSTGELFF
V: TRBV2; CDR3: CASTEVQGGGEKLFF
V: TRBV19; CDR3: CASSTGISTNEKLFF
V: TRBV6-1; CDR3: CASSGGGKWTQPQHF
V: TRBV29-1; CDR3: CSVAFSALSYEQYF
V: TRBV30; CDR3: CAWSRTLSEQYF
V: TRBV7-9; CDR3: CASSPRSENTEAFF
V: TRBV6-6; CDR3: CASSSLDRGRYEQYF
V: TRBV11-1; CDR3: CASSPQGRWSDNEQFF
V: TRBV7-9; CDR3: CASSFGDTQYF
V: TRBV5-6; CDR3: CASRPTGSDKQYF
V: TRBV5-8; CDR3: CASSFAGQGRYEQYF
V: TRBV5-4; CDR3: CASSPGADLRDGYTF
V: TRBV4-2; CDR3: CASSRESLAGGLNEQFF
V: TRBV4-1; CDR3: CASSKMLTGANEKLFF
V: TRBV7-9; CDR3: CASSFTGSYEQYF
V: TRBV27; CDR3: CASAAGQGYSPLHF
V: TRBV19; CDR3: CATGLSRGSPLHF
V: TRBV30; CDR3: CAWSGGFEGLTGIAALSGANVLTF
V: TRBV7-9; CDR3: CASSFSDRDEQYF
V: TRBV19; CDR3: CASSIPSGQSYGYTF
V: TRBV6-5; CDR3: CASSYFRGITEAFF
V: TRBV28; CDR3: CASSDPGQGTGYTF
V: TRBV30; CDR3: CAWRSGGLDQPQHF
V: TRBV6-1; CDR3: CASSVPTGRTEAFF
V: TRBV18; CDR3: CASSPSLGDTFYGYTF
V: TRBV29-1; CDR3: CSVATGTGTGYTF
V: TRBV7-6; CDR3: CASSFGENGELFF
V: TRBV25-1; CDR3: CASRASTDTQYF
V: TRBV29-1; CDR3: CSVAGTARTDTQYF